The present T cell receptor beta chain was sequenced within a study of regulatory T cells in long-lasting Graves disease. CDR3 length: 13 amino acids. Germline-derived CDR1 and CDR2 are SGHRS and YFSETQ. V lost 4 bases, J lost 2 bases, and 6 bases lay in between. Construction of the TCR beta libraries employed iRepertoire HTBI primers in conjunction with Arm-PCR of CDR3 regions. TCRdb itself ran the multiplex PCR reads through MiXCR, one entry per CDR3 protein. Here the sample spans hundreds of thousands of distinct CDR3 sequences, over 15% being singletons. The time point is: newly diagnosed GD, antithyroid drugs for less than 3 months. PBMC RNA served as the TCR library source. At least ten counts were recorded for this clonotype. The same data also went into a second study, on T cells in Graves' hyperthyroidism and ophthalmopathy.

The material sequenced was peripheral blood mononuclear cells (PBMCs), taken at new diagnosis, from a patient treated with antithyroid drugs. This TCR derives from a man between 40 and 49 years old with Graves disease. The chain joins TRBV5-1 to TRBJ2-2; D is ambiguous. In DNA form, the CDR3 reads TGCGCCAGCAGCGTACCAAACACCGGGGAGCTGTTTTTT. This gives the protein CASSVPNTGELFF.